The source of this T cell receptor beta chain is a study of shared T cell receptors in the human thymus (dated by TCRdb to the early 2020s). Context from the whole study: The study examined how the human thymus generates shared, self-reactive T-cell receptor alpha chains.

Sequences LGHNA (CDR1) and YSLEER (CDR2) are obtained from the germline V gene. Spanning cysteine to phenylalanine, the CDR3 consists of 15 amino acids. CDR3 DNA is the only sequence kept; it has 45 bases, read in frame from the first base. V lost 1 base and J lost 2 bases, and the count of bases not matched to a germline gene is 4. As for this clone: Its cognate antigen has yet to be identified. Base qualities are not at hand, and no much larger clone is one base apart.

Library preparation was by the immunoSEQ multiplex PCR assay. Here the immuneACCESS table is served through TCRdb, limited to in-frame sequences with V and J called. Missing clones are a known gap in these copies; in checked studies unresolved V genes cover under half, and the rest lacks a known reason. The sample profile shows approximately 760,000 clones; 80% to 90% of them were found once. Jointly, the top ten make up over 0.008% of the sample. Another study also made use of these data, one on human thymus T cells. From that second study: The donors were immunologically healthy infants in Finland who had open corrective cardiac surgery for congenital heart defects. The thymus tissue came from surgical resects taken out during corrective cardiac surgery. Usage of V and J gene segments appeared to be biased in both the thymic and the peripheral blood repertoires. Highly overlapping thymic TCR repertoires among unrelated individuals were reported in the related research. The study used seven to nine infant thymus samples plus four related peripheral blood samples to characterize TCR alpha and beta repertoires. The infant donors were about 6 to 244 days old, and the cohort included more than five males and a couple of females. Thymocytes were freed from the tissue by mechanical means and kept at -70 degrees C as pellets of about 9-30 million cells. Genomic DNA was extracted from frozen cell pellets with a QIAsymphony instrument. The immunoSEQ multiplex PCR assay was used to amplify the TCRB and TCRAD loci from a standardized amount of quality-controlled genomic DNA. The amplicons covered the V(D)J region and were long enough to include the CDR3 and to identify the V and J genes. Amplicon sequencing was performed on an Illumina platform through the commercial immunoSEQ service. Corrections for primer bias and sequencing errors followed previously described methods, while TCRAD and TCRB definitions were based on the IMGT database. Analysis of the repertoires was done with immunoSEQ Analyzer 3.0 and VDJTools and included basic statistics, V/J segment usage, diversity estimates, rarefaction and pairwise overlap. To estimate diversity, the Chao1, ChaoE, Efron-Thisted, Shannon and inverse Simpson indices were applied, and diversity was also estimated on datasets down-sampled to the smallest sample. Repertoire overlap used strict matching of CDR3 nucleotide sequence, V gene and J gene, with Jaccard-based multidimensional scaling clustering. On average, thymus samples yielded roughly 770,000 unique TCRB clonotypes, whereas blood samples yielded roughly 81,000.

Here the chain combines TRBV4-3 and TRBJ1-2; 7 central nucleotides agree with TRBD1. The sequenced material came from thymocytes. This clonotype originated in a girl in the first two years of life with a congenital heart defect. Donor details come from another sample of the same person, matched by shared clones. The CDR3 corresponds to CASSQVTGPNYGYTF. The DNA sequence reads TGCGCCAGCAGCCAAGTGACAGGGCCCAACTATGGCTACACCTTC.